This T cell receptor (beta chain) was sequenced during a study of blood T cell repertoires in COVID-19. This clone is a singleton in its sample. TCRdb's table, derived via immunoSEQ multiplex PCR, lists solely in-frame clones and lacks some. Seen here are 60,000 to 65,000 clones, over 65% observed once, and the top ten hold 14%. Germline V gene sequence: CDR1 KGHDR, CDR2 SFDVKD. The V segment lost 3 bases and the J segment 1 base; nucleotides outside the gene matches: 4. CDR3 size: 15 residues. The chain joins TRBV24-1 to TRBJ2-5, with TRBD1 matching over 7 bases. What was sequenced was peripheral blood. The origin of this receptor is a man between 60 and 75 years old with COVID-19, enrolled during active disease. In DNA form, the CDR3 reads TGTGCCACCAGTGATCGTGACAGGGCCCAAGAGACCCAGTACTTC. Its protein product is CATSDRDRAQETQYF.